The rows below give T cell receptor beta chains drawn from one sample of a study of T cell responses to AZD1222 COVID-19 vaccine. Measured with immunoSEQ multiplex PCR; TCRdb has only the in-frame clones, and not every one. The data contain 100,000 to 150,000 clones, around nine tenths of them singletons. The sample here was peripheral blood, taken on day 0 of MenACWY control vaccination. The receptors were gathered from an adult in good health. CDR3s include the opening cysteine and the closing phenylalanine or tryptophan. A D gene is named only where the DNA matches it firmly. Where a row states a size, it is once, few, many or the class of an expanded clone; other rows omit it.

j_call,clone_size,d_call,v_call,cdr3_aa,cdr3_nt
TRBJ2-5,-,-,TRBV20-1,CSANDSPETQYF,TGCAGTGCTAATGACAGCCCCGAGACCCAGTACTTC
TRBJ1-1,-,-,TRBV11-2,CASSADRYQTEAFF,TGTGCCAGCAGCGCCGACAGGTACCAAACTGAAGCTTTCTTT
TRBJ1-1,-,-,TRBV3-1/TRBV3-2,CASSLYQTNTEAFF,TGTGCCAGCAGCCTATACCAAACGAACACTGAAGCTTTCTTT
TRBJ1-3,-,TRBD1,TRBV29-1,CSVETGGSGNTIYF,TGCAGCGTTGAGACAGGGGGTTCTGGAAACACCATATATTTT
TRBJ1-2,-,-,TRBV19,CASRTGMGYYGYTF,TGTGCCAGTAGAACAGGGATGGGGTACTATGGCTACACCTTC
TRBJ2-4,-,TRBD2,TRBV6-8,CASSYSTSGRPRGNIQYF,TGTGCCAGCAGTTACTCGACTAGCGGGAGACCCCGGGGAAACATTCAGTACTTC
TRBJ2-1,-,-,TRBV12-3/TRBV12-4,CASSSRHYSEQFF,TGTGCCAGCAGTTCACGCCATTACTCTGAGCAGTTCTTC
TRBJ1-2,-,-,TRBV19,CASSIDERSYGYTF,TGTGCCAGTAGTATAGACGAACGGAGCTATGGCTACACCTTC
TRBJ2-3,-,TRBD1,TRBV5-4,CASSLPGGDTQYF,TGTGCCAGCAGCTTGCCAGGGGGAGATACGCAGTATTTT
TRBJ1-2,once,-,TRBV2,CASSERAGSSYGYTF,TGTGCCAGCAGTGAAAGGGCAGGGAGTTCCTATGGCTACACCTTC
TRBJ1-1,-,-,TRBV10-3,CAISERDANTEAFF,TGTGCCATCAGTGAAAGGGACGCGAACACTGAAGCTTTCTTT
TRBJ2-5,few,-,TRBV3-1/TRBV3-2,CASSQDFGRAGQETQYF,TGTGCCAGCAGCCAAGATTTTGGCAGGGCAGGGCAAGAGACCCAGTACTTC
TRBJ2-7,-,-,TRBV30,CASNWGAGNYEQYF,TGTGCCTCAAATTGGGGTGCCGGGAACTACGAGCAGTACTTC
TRBJ1-2,-,-,TRBV5-1,CASSLAGLIERGYTF,TGCGCCAGCAGCTTGGCAGGCCTGATAGAGAGGGGCTACACCTTC
TRBJ1-1,many,-,TRBV7-6,CASSSWTVGSEAFF,TGTGCCAGCAGCTCATGGACGGTCGGTTCCGAAGCTTTCTTT
TRBJ1-1,-,-,TRBV7-9,CASGGGRITEAFF,TGTGCCAGCGGCGGGGGTCGAATCACTGAAGCTTTCTTT
TRBJ1-2,-,-,TRBV29-1,CSVTPFTTNYGYTF,TGCAGCGTTACCCCATTCACAACTAACTATGGCTACACCTTC
TRBJ2-7,-,-,TRBV7-9,CASSPNTGSEQYF,TGTGCCAGCAGCCCTAACACAGGTTCCGAGCAGTACTTC
TRBJ1-1,-,-,TRBV30,CAWGTGLNTEAFF,TGTGCCTGGGGAACAGGGTTAAACACTGAAGCTTTCTTT
TRBJ1-5,-,TRBD1,TRBV28,CASNPLGRHRGNQPQHF,TGTGCCAGCAACCCGCTCGGGCGACACAGGGGTAATCAGCCCCAGCATTTT
TRBJ1-3,-,-,TRBV2,CASSVRGSGNTIYF,TGTGCCAGCAGTGTGCGGGGATCTGGAAACACCATATATTTT
TRBJ1-1,-,-,TRBV29-1,CSVEDSGAGNTEAFF,TGCAGCGTTGAAGATTCAGGGGCGGGGAACACTGAAGCTTTCTTT
TRBJ2-5,-,-,TRBV6-6,CASSASWGIETQYF,TGTGCCAGCAGCGCCTCGTGGGGGATCGAGACCCAGTACTTC
TRBJ1-1,-,-,TRBV12-3/TRBV12-4,CASKTLRGEAFF,TGTGCCAGCAAGACACTACGGGGTGAAGCTTTCTTT
TRBJ1-1,-,TRBD1,TRBV2,CVEGGRGQTEAFF,TGTGTAGAAGGAGGCAGGGGGCAAACTGAAGCTTTCTTT
TRBJ1-6,once,TRBD1,TRBV18,CASSPNYNRGSYNSPLHF,TGTGCCAGCTCACCAAATTACAACAGGGGTTCCTATAATTCACCCCTCCACTTT